The next 7 T cell receptor beta chains were all read from a single sample in a study of technical replicates of blood from several donors. The data were produced by immunoSEQ multiplex PCR, yet TCRdb's version contains in-frame clones alone and is incomplete. Of roughly 79,000 clones in the sample, 90% to 96% were seen once. Sequences were obtained from T cells isolated from PBMCs. All receptors derive from a human donor in good health.

The chain carries TRBV7-6 and TRBJ2-7; 10 nucleotides agree with TRBD2. The CDR3 is made up of 15 amino acids. Germline values: CDR1 SGHVS, CDR2 FNYEAQ. V was pared by 1 base and J by 7 bases, with 7 bases of the junction left unmatched. The CDR3: CASSLGASGSGEQYF. The CDR3 coding sequence is TGTGCCAGCAGCTTAGGCGCTAGCGGGAGTGGGGAGCAGTACTTC.

The rearrangement joins TRBV9 to TRBJ1-1, with TRBD1 matching 7 bases. The ends lost 0 bases at V and 2 bases at J; junction bases unmatched: 4. The CDR3 contains 15 residues. Germline CDR1 reads SGDLS; CDR2 reads YYNGEE. CDR3 DNA sequence: TGTGCCAGCAGCGTAGAGGGGGCCCTCAACACTGAAGCTTTCTTT. Translated: CASSVEGALNTEAFF. Full variable domain (missing parts from reference TRBV9 and TRBJ1-1): DSGVTQTPKHLITATGQRVTLRCSPRSGDLSVYWYQQSLDQGLQFLIQYYNGEERAKGNILERFSAQQFPDLHSELNLSSLELGDSALYFCASSVEGALNTEAFFGQGTRLTVV.

CDR3 amino acids: CASSFDRTYGYTF. In DNA, the CDR3 is TGTGCCAGCAGTTTCGACAGGACCTATGGCTACACCTTC. The chain recombines TRBV27 with TRBJ1-2, with a tentative D call TRBD1 (6 bases). Germline CDR1 and CDR2: MNHEY and SMNVEV (reference sequence). This CDR3 has 13 amino acids. The V gene lost 3 bases and the J gene lost 4 bases, with 9 bases spanning the gap.

The gene calls are TRBV25-1 and TRBJ2-3, with D unclear. From germline, CDR1 is MGHDK and CDR2 SYGVNS. V lost 5 bases, J lost 2 bases, and 17 bases lay in between. This CDR3 has 16 residues. The CDR3 DNA reads as TGTGCCAGCAGTCGCACTCTCACCTCCGACACAGATACGCAGTATTTT. Encoded protein: CASSRTLTSDTDTQYF.

The genes are TRBV2 and TRBJ2-2, with a weak D call TRBD1 (6 bases). The CDR3 spans 13 residues. V was clipped by 8 bases and J by 2 bases, with 9 bases between them. Looked up from germline, CDR1 is SNHLY and CDR2 is FYNNEI. The CDR3 here is CASLQGNTGELFF. DNA of the CDR3: TGTGCCAGCCTACAGGGTAACACCGGGGAGCTGTTTTTT.

The V gene is TRBV11-3, the J gene TRBJ1-1; D call uncertain. V dropped 4 bases and J dropped 1 base, with 13 bases sitting between them. The CDR3 has 15 residues. The germline V gene has CDR1 SGHNT and CDR2 YENEEA. CDR3: CASSYLDSGNTEAFF. The CDR3 coding sequence is TGTGCCAGCAGCTACTTGGACTCGGGGAACACTGAAGCTTTCTTT.

J is TRBJ1-1 and V is TRBV4-2; D ambiguous. The V end was cut by 0 bases, the J end by 2 bases, with 10 bases between. There are 15 residues in the CDR3. Germline-derived CDR1 and CDR2 are LGHNA and YNFKEQ. CDR3 sequence: CASSQDLEENTEAFF. In DNA form, the CDR3 reads TGTGCCAGCAGCCAAGACCTAGAGGAAAACACTGAAGCTTTCTTT.